Given below is one TCR beta chain in context. The antigen remains undetermined. Sequenced material consisted of expressed TCRB transcripts (all of the isolated RNA was reverse transcribed). This table comes from immunoSEQ multiplex PCR, and its TCRdb copy is limited to in-frame clones, with some not included. Of 330,000 or so clones listed, 15% to 20% are singletons. Trimming took 8 bases from V and 5 from J; bases not matched to a gene: 11. Germline assignment: CDR1 LNHNV and CDR2 YYDKDF (reference sequence). This CDR3 spans 14 amino acids. Around 110 mL of blood, on average, came from one heparinised draw per donor. Sorting of CD4+ naive, central memory, regulatory and stem cell-like memory cells was performed via CD45RO/CCR7/CD25/CD127/CD95/CD27. This record comes from a study of beta chain features in type 1 diabetes. General study points: Shortening of TCRB CDR3s, moderate but significant, appeared in all four CD4+ subsets of Type 1 diabetes patients. Compared to healthy donors, patients appeared to have naive, central memory and Treg TCRB repertoires that were more alike.

This clonotype was obtained from a woman aged 18-29 years in good health. Sequenced: naive CD4+ T cells from blood. The chain employs TRBV15 and TRBJ1-2; TRBD1 aligns across 7 bases. The CDR3 DNA is TGTGCCACCGGTTCCGGACAGGCGTTTTATGGCTACACCTTC. Protein product: CATGSGQAFYGYTF.